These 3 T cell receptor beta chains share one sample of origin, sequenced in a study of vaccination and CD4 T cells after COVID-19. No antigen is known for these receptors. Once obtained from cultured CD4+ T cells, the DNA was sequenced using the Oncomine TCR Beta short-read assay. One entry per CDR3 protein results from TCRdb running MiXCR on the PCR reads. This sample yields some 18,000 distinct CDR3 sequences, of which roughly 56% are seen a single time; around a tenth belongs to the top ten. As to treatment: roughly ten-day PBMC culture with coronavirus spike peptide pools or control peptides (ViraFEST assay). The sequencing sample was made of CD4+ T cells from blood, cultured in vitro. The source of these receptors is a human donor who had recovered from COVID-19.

CDR3 sequence (DNA): TGTGCCAGCGGGGCTAGCGGGAATAAAGGAGGGGAGCTGTTTTTT. It specifies CASGASGNKGGELFF. V usage is TRBV6-1 and J usage is TRBJ2-2; 9 nucleotides match TRBD2. The CDR3 length is 15 residues. V dropped 8 bases and J dropped 8; count of bases not matched to a gene: 12. Looked up from germline, CDR1 is MNHNS and CDR2 is SASEGT.

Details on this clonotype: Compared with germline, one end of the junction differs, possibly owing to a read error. DNA of the CDR3: TGTGCTAGCAGCCCGACTAGCGGGAGTTACAATGAGCAGTTCTTC. Residues: CASSPTSGSYNEQFF. The chain uses TRBV7-7 and TRBJ2-1; the match to TRBD2 covers 12 bases. This CDR3 has 15 residues. In germline, CDR1 is SSHAT, CDR2 FNYEAQ (reference sequence).

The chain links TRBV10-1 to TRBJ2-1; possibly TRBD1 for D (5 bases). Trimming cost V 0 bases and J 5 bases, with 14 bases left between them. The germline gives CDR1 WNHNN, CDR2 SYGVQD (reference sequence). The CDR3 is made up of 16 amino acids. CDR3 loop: CASSESLADRNNEQFF. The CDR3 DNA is TGCGCCAGCAGTGAGTCTCTCGCTGACAGAAACAATGAGCAGTTCTTC.